These 13 T cell receptor beta chains were all obtained from the same sample, sequenced in a study of blood T cell repertoires in COVID-19. Profiling relied on immunoSEQ multiplex PCR, and the TCRdb table lists in-frame clones only, not all of them. The repertoire holds about 270,000 clones, with approximately 90% as singletons. The sample comprised PBMCs or T cells enriched from blood (not recorded which). The receptors derive from a man in his forties who had been exposed to COVID-19.

This clone showed up just once. V is TRBV21-1 and J is TRBJ1-4; the table calls TRBD1, which could not be checked here. TRBV21-1 is given as a pseudogene. The CDR3 loop spans 16 amino acids. The chain's CDR3 is CASSKGDRVDAEKLFF. The DNA for the CDR3 is TGTGCCAGCAGCAAAGGCGACAGGGTTGATGCTGAAAAACTGTTTTTT.

This chain links TRBV9 with TRBJ2-3; D is perhaps TRBD2 (5 bases). The CDR3 is 13 residues long. The germline V gene encodes CDR1 SGDLS and CDR2 YYNGEE. V lost 0 bases and J 4 bases, leaving 6 bases between the germline ends. Written as DNA, the CDR3 is TGTGCCAGCAGCGTAGCGGGGTCAGATACGCAGTATTTT. Protein sequence: CASSVAGSDTQYF.

The gene calls are TRBV7-9 and TRBJ2-2, with no clear D. V was pared by 3 bases and J by 8 bases, with 10 bases between. The CDR3 runs 13 residues. Germline CDR1 and CDR2: SEHNR and FQNEAQ (reference sequence). This chain's CDR3 is CASSFVLAGELFF. The CDR3 nucleotides are TGTGCCAGCAGCTTTGTTTTGGCAGGGGAGCTGTTTTTT.

This clone was seen a single time. The chain employs TRBV30 and TRBJ1-5, with D unresolved. Germline assignment: CDR1 GTSNPN and CDR2 SVGIG (reference sequence). CDR3 size: 12 residues. V was pared by 7 bases and J by 5 bases, with 12 bases between. The CDR3 protein is CASGWPDQPQHF. The CDR3 DNA is TGTGCCTCGGGGTGGCCCGATCAGCCCCAGCATTTT.

The V gene is TRBV5-1, the J gene TRBJ1-3; 7 bases map to TRBD1. CDR1 is SGHRS, CDR2 YFSETQ, per germline. This CDR3 is built from 15 residues. The trim removed 5 bases at V and 1 base at J, leaving 6 bases unmatched. The CDR3 spells CASRPTGNSGNTIYF. DNA of the CDR3: TGCGCCAGCAGACCGACAGGGAATTCTGGAAACACCATATATTTT.

The chain has TRBV12-5 and TRBJ2-1, with 13 nucleotides matching TRBD2. The CDR3 covers 12 residues. From germline, CDR1 is LGHNT and CDR2 FRNRAP. The CDR3 nucleotides are TGTGCATCGGGACTAGCGGGAAGTGAGCAGTTCTTC. This gives the protein CASGLAGSEQFF. Supplemented by reference TRBV12-5 and TRBJ2-1, the full variable domain reads DARVTQTPRHKVTEMGQEVTMRCQPILGHNTVFWYRQTMMQGLELLAYFRNRAPLDDSGMPKDRFSAEMPDATLATLKIQPSEPRDSAVYFCASGLAGSEQFFGPGTRLTVL.

This chain connects TRBV4-2 to TRBJ1-6; D is unresolved. The V and J ends lost 1 base and 0 bases respectively, with 10 bases between them. Germline CDR1 LGHNA, CDR2 YNFKEQ. The CDR3 runs 17 residues. The CDR3 bases are TGTGCCAGCAGCCAAGCTCTGATTAGCTCCTATAATTCACCCCTCCACTTT. Its protein product is CASSQALISSYNSPLHF.

This rearrangement joins TRBV28 to TRBJ1-4; 8 bases align to TRBD1. With V trimmed by 6 bases and J by 7 bases, 7 bases remained unmatched. CDR1 is MDHEN and CDR2 is SYDVKM in the germline V gene. This CDR3 is built from 14 residues. For the CDR3, the DNA is TGTGCCAGCAGCCGACAGGGGACGGGTGAAAAACTGTTTTTT. The encoded protein is CASSRQGTGEKLFF. The complete variable domain, with remaining parts taken from reference TRBV28 and TRBJ1-4, reads DVKVTQSSRYLVKRTGEKVFLECVQDMDHENMFWYRQDPGLGLRLIYFSYDVKMKEKGDIPEGYSVSREKKERFSLILESASTNQTSMYLCASSRQGTGEKLFFGSGTQLSVL.

CDR3 sequence: CASIPRQGIFGEKLFF. The CDR3 nucleotides read TGTGCCAGCATCCCAAGGCAGGGGATATTCGGCGAAAAACTGTTTTTT. V and J are TRBV28 and TRBJ1-4; maybe TRBD1 (6 bases). CDR1 is MDHEN and CDR2 is SYDVKM in the germline V gene. The germline V and J ends were trimmed by 7 bases and 8 bases, with 23 bases remaining between them. This CDR3 region has 16 residues.

The chain has TRBV7-3 and TRBJ1-1, with D perhaps TRBD1 (6 bases). The V end lost 5 bases, the J end lost 1 base, and 11 bases lay between the germline ends. The germline V gene has CDR1 SGHTA and CDR2 FQGTGA. The CDR3 totals 14 residues. The CDR3 DNA reads TGTGCCAGCAGCCAGGGGCGCGGGAACACTGAAGCTTTCTTT. This translates into CASSQGRGNTEAFF.

To note about this clone: Other DNA sequences within the sample encode an identical CDR3. V gene TRBV27 combines with J gene TRBJ2-5; 8 bases agree with TRBD1. The CDR3 sequence is 14 residues long. Germline V gene lookup returns CDR1 MNHEY and CDR2 SMNVEV (reference sequence). Trimming cost V 2 bases and J 4 bases; bases outside gene matches: 3. The CDR3 sequence is CASSLGQGGETQYF. The CDR3, as DNA: TGTGCCAGCAGTTTAGGACAGGGAGGAGAGACCCAGTACTTC.

This sequence joins TRBV7-9 and TRBJ2-7; 7 nucleotides align to TRBD2. Looked up from germline, CDR1 is SEHNR and CDR2 is FQNEAQ (reference sequence). V shed 4 bases, J shed 0 bases, and the junction held 6 bases outside the gene matches. The CDR3 length is 15 residues. The CDR3 bases are TGTGCCAGCAGCTCCCGGGGGGATACCTCCTACGAGCAGTACTTC. As protein: CASSSRGDTSYEQYF. Filled out from reference TRBV7-9 and TRBJ2-7, the complete variable domain reads DTGVSQNPRHKITKRGQNVTFRCDPISEHNRLYWYRQTLGQGPEFLTYFQNEAQLEKSRLLSDRFSAERPKGSFSTLEIQRTEQGDSAMYLCASSSRGDTSYEQYFGPGTRLTVT.

The V and J genes are TRBV28 and TRBJ2-7; possible D gene TRBD1, 5 bases. Deletions cut 6 bases from V and 0 bases from J, with 12 bases between. Germline V gene sequence: CDR1 MDHEN, CDR2 SYDVKM. The length of the CDR3 is 14 residues. DNA for the CDR3: TGTGCCAGCAGCGGAGACAGAAGCTCCTACGAGCAGTACTTC. The encoded protein is CASSGDRSSYEQYF.